These T cell receptor beta chains were read from a single sample in a study of blood T cell repertoires in COVID-19. Here immunoSEQ multiplex PCR was the method, and the copy in TCRdb shows in-frame clones only, minus some. The table includes 120,000 to 150,000 clones, roughly 87% detected once. Input material: peripheral blood. These receptors were obtained from a woman aged 45-65 years with acute or convalescent COVID-19. Each CDR3 is given with its conserved first and last residue. Fields, in order: clone size, D gene, J gene, V gene, CDR3 protein, CDR3 DNA. The D gene is left open where the match is weak. Part of the rows lack a size; the others show once, few, many or a class for expanded clones.

clone_size: once
d_call: TRBD1
j_call: TRBJ1-6
v_call: TRBV7-8
cdr3_aa: CASSLETGGYSPLHF
cdr3_nt: TGTGCCAGCAGCTTGGAGACAGGGGGATACTCACCCCTCCACTTT

clone_size: -
d_call: -
j_call: TRBJ1-1
v_call: TRBV20-1
cdr3_aa: CSASSQQEMNTEAFF
cdr3_nt: TGCAGTGCTAGTTCCCAACAGGAGATGAACACTGAAGCTTTCTTT

clone_size: -
d_call: -
j_call: TRBJ1-1
v_call: TRBV7-9
cdr3_aa: CASSRANTEAFF
cdr3_nt: TGTGCCAGCAGCCGAGCGAACACTGAAGCTTTCTTT

clone_size: -
d_call: TRBD2
j_call: TRBJ2-3
v_call: TRBV12-3/TRBV12-4
cdr3_aa: CASSSSGGDTQYF
cdr3_nt: TGTGCCAGCAGTTCTAGCGGCGGGGATACGCAGTATTTT

clone_size: -
d_call: TRBD1
j_call: TRBJ2-7
v_call: TRBV5-1
cdr3_aa: CASKDRTGGSGQYF
cdr3_nt: TGCGCCAGCAAGGATCGGACAGGCGGTTCGGGGCAGTACTTC

clone_size: -
d_call: -
j_call: TRBJ1-2
v_call: TRBV6-5
cdr3_aa: CASRDPGENYGYTF
cdr3_nt: TGTGCCAGCAGGGATCCCGGGGAAAACTATGGCTACACCTTC

clone_size: few
d_call: -
j_call: TRBJ1-1
v_call: TRBV14
cdr3_aa: CATALSGNTEAFF
cdr3_nt: TGTGCCACCGCTCTATCGGGGAACACTGAAGCTTTCTTT

clone_size: -
d_call: TRBD1
j_call: TRBJ2-1
v_call: TRBV30
cdr3_aa: CAWLDRDRRQFF
cdr3_nt: TGTGCCTGGTTAGACAGGGATCGGCGGCAGTTCTTC

clone_size: once
d_call: -
j_call: TRBJ1-1
v_call: TRBV27
cdr3_aa: CASSGRAFMNTEAFF
cdr3_nt: TGTGCCAGCAGTGGGAGGGCATTTATGAACACTGAAGCTTTCTTT

clone_size: -
d_call: -
j_call: TRBJ1-6
v_call: TRBV30
cdr3_aa: CAWTQGSYNSPLHF
cdr3_nt: TGTGCCTGGACCCAGGGCTCCTATAATTCACCCCTCCACTTT

clone_size: -
d_call: TRBD2
j_call: TRBJ2-2
v_call: TRBV3-1/TRBV3-2
cdr3_aa: CASSPSGRSVTGELFF
cdr3_nt: TGTGCCAGCAGCCCTAGCGGGAGGTCGGTCACCGGGGAGCTGTTTTTT

clone_size: -
d_call: TRBD2
j_call: TRBJ2-5
v_call: TRBV11-1
cdr3_aa: CASSKRLASQETQYF
cdr3_nt: TGTGCCAGCAGCAAGAGACTAGCGAGCCAAGAGACCCAGTACTTC

clone_size: -
d_call: -
j_call: TRBJ2-3
v_call: TRBV2
cdr3_aa: CASSYRVSTDTQYF
cdr3_nt: TGTGCCAGCAGTTACAGGGTGAGCACAGATACGCAGTATTTT

clone_size: -
d_call: TRBD2
j_call: TRBJ2-7
v_call: TRBV6-5
cdr3_aa: CASTPLAGGSYEQYF
cdr3_nt: TGTGCCAGCACCCCACTAGCGGGGGGCTCCTACGAGCAGTACTTC

clone_size: -
d_call: TRBD1
j_call: TRBJ1-5
v_call: TRBV5-5
cdr3_aa: CASSSLPGQGYQPQHF
cdr3_nt: TGTGCCAGCAGTTCACTTCCGGGACAGGGATATCAGCCCCAGCATTTT

clone_size: -
d_call: TRBD2
j_call: TRBJ2-2
v_call: TRBV5-1
cdr3_aa: CASSSPRGSGRIAGELFF
cdr3_nt: TGCGCCAGCAGCTCCCCCCGTGGAAGCGGGAGGATCGCCGGGGAGCTGTTTTTT

clone_size: -
d_call: -
j_call: TRBJ2-2
v_call: TRBV6-1
cdr3_aa: CASSEVFSLPNTGELFF
cdr3_nt: TGTGCCAGCAGTGAAGTGTTCTCGCTACCGAACACCGGGGAGCTGTTTTTT

clone_size: -
d_call: -
j_call: TRBJ1-5
v_call: TRBV3-1/TRBV3-2
cdr3_aa: CASSQDPRGPQHF
cdr3_nt: TGTGCCAGCAGCCAAGATCCCAGGGGGCCCCAGCATTTT

clone_size: -
d_call: -
j_call: TRBJ1-2
v_call: TRBV19
cdr3_aa: CASGQTANYGYTF
cdr3_nt: TGTGCCAGCGGACAGACCGCTAACTATGGCTACACCTTC

clone_size: -
d_call: -
j_call: TRBJ1-5
v_call: TRBV2
cdr3_aa: CASREGQASNQPQHF
cdr3_nt: TGTGCCAGCAGGGAGGGGCAGGCTAGCAATCAGCCCCAGCATTTT

clone_size: once
d_call: TRBD1
j_call: TRBJ1-4
v_call: TRBV29-1
cdr3_aa: CSVLPGQANEKLFF
cdr3_nt: TGCAGCGTTCTTCCGGGACAGGCAAATGAAAAACTGTTTTTT

clone_size: -
d_call: TRBD2
j_call: TRBJ2-7
v_call: TRBV27
cdr3_aa: CASSLAGGRSSYEQYF
cdr3_nt: TGTGCCAGCAGTTTAGCTGGCGGGAGGAGCTCCTACGAGCAGTACTTC

clone_size: -
d_call: TRBD2
j_call: TRBJ2-3
v_call: TRBV10-3
cdr3_aa: CAIRLAGGTDTQYF
cdr3_nt: TGTGCCATCAGACTAGCGGGGGGCACAGATACGCAGTATTTT

clone_size: -
d_call: -
j_call: TRBJ1-5
v_call: TRBV30
cdr3_aa: CAWSVHPNQPQHF
cdr3_nt: TGTGCCTGGAGTGTACACCCGAATCAGCCCCAGCATTTT